These 23 T cell receptor beta chains share one sample of origin, sequenced in a study of read filtering for tumor transcriptome and immune sequencing. This library used roughly 400 ng RNA and molecular barcoded adaptors spanning alpha/delta and beta/gamma chains. MiXCR, applied by TCRdb to the reads, yields one record per CDR3 protein. The sample holds approximately 43,000 distinct CDR3 sequences; roughly 13% are singletons and the top ten take approximately 30%. Sequencing used a population of CD138-negative cells sorted from bone marrow. These receptors came from a donor at least 40 years old with multiple myeloma.

This clonotype has only a few counts. Because it lacks the conserved phenylalanine or tryptophan at the end, this CDR3 is likely a read error. The rearrangement links TRBV5-1 to TRBJ2-7, with D perhaps matching TRBD1 (5 bases). Trimming removed 1 base at V and 5 bases at J, with 10 bases between. CDR1 and CDR2 from the germline V gene are SGHRS and YFSETQ. The length of the CDR3 is 13 residues. CDR3 amino acids: CASSLWQGDEQYL. The CDR3 DNA reads as TGCGCCAGCAGCTTGTGGCAGGGCGACGAGCAGTACCTC.

This clonotype was detected ten times or more. The rearrangement links TRBV20-1 to TRBJ1-1; D is possibly TRBD1 (6 bases). Per the germline V gene, CDR1 is DFQATT and CDR2 is SNEGSKA (reference sequence). V gave up 0 bases and J gave up 4 bases, with 21 bases separating them. CDR3 length equals 17 residues. The CDR3, as DNA: TGCAGTGCTAGAGATCCCGTGAGGGGGGGGCGAGTCACTGAAGCTTTCTTT. Its translation: CSARDPVRGGRVTEAFF.

This clonotype was observed many times. The V gene is TRBV20-1, the J gene TRBJ2-1; 9 bases are shared with TRBD2. The germline V gene encodes CDR1 DFQATT and CDR2 SNEGSKA (reference sequence). The ends lost 4 bases at V and 7 bases at J; junction bases unmatched: 11. The CDR3 covers 15 residues. Written as DNA, the CDR3 is TGCAGTGCTATGGTCGGCGGGAGGGCCGTTAATGAGCAGTTCTTC. It specifies CSAMVGGRAVNEQFF.

This clonotype showed up many times. The CDR3 DNA follows: TGTGCCAGCAGTCCCTCCCTAGGACAGAACACCGGGGAGCTGTTTTTT. Protein product: CASSPSLGQNTGELFF. The chain employs TRBV28 and TRBJ2-2; D may be TRBD1 (5 bases). V lost 5 bases and J 1 base, leaving 14 bases between the germline ends. Germline loops: CDR1 MDHEN, CDR2 SYDVKM. The CDR3 totals 16 residues.

Worth noting for this clonotype: This could be a read error, since a much larger clone is one nucleotide away. J is TRBJ2-6 and V is TRBV19, with a tentative D call TRBD2 (6 bases). V lost 5 bases to trimming and J lost 1 base, with 9 bases between them. CDR1 is LNHDA and CDR2 is SQIVND in the germline V gene (reference sequence). The CDR3 is 15 amino acids. CDR3 in DNA: TGTGCCAGTAGTTACGGGGGATCTGGGGCCAACGTCCTGACTTTC. It yields the protein CASSYGGSGANVLTF.

This clonotype appeared many times. V gene TRBV21-1 combines with J gene TRBJ2-7; the table's D gene call, TRBD1, was not cross checked with the DNA. TRBV21-1 is recorded as a pseudogene. This CDR3 is built from 16 residues. CDR3 protein: CASSKDLRGRSYEQYF. CDR3 sequence (DNA): TGTGCCAGCAGCAAAGACCTCCGGGGCAGAAGTTACGAGCAGTACTTC.

This clonotype has at least ten counts. The CDR3 region is CSVDLVRQLESGYTF. As DNA, the CDR3 is TGCAGCGTTGACCTGGTGCGGCAGCTCGAATCGGGCTACACCTTC. The V and J genes are TRBV29-1 and TRBJ1-2; D is unclear. The CDR3 spans 15 residues. Trimming took off 3 bases at V and 8 bases at J, with 22 bases between the two ends. CDR1 and CDR2 (germline): SQVTM, ANQGSEA.

The V and J genes are TRBV28 and TRBJ2-1; TRBD2 agrees at 7 bases. CDR1 MDHEN and CDR2 SYDVKM come from the germline V gene. With V trimmed by 6 bases and J by 3 bases, 8 bases remained unmatched. The CDR3 is 15 amino acids. The CDR3, as DNA: TGTGCCAGCAGCCCCAGGCGGGAGTACTACAATGAGCAGTTCTTC. This gives the protein CASSPRREYYNEQFF.

This clonotype was seen many times. The chain employs TRBV5-5 and TRBJ2-2, with D unclear. V was trimmed by 1 base and J by 1 base, leaving 8 bases between them. Germline V gene lookup returns CDR1 SGHKS and CDR2 YYEKEE (reference sequence). The CDR3 is made up of 15 amino acids. The CDR3 loop reads CASSLWVGNTGELFF. DNA of the CDR3: TGTGCCAGCAGCTTGTGGGTAGGGAACACCGGGGAGCTGTTTTTT.

V and J are TRBV20-1 and TRBJ1-5; 8 bases fit TRBD1. Trimming removed 6 bases from V and 6 bases from J; junction bases left unmatched: 7. CDR3 length: 13 amino acids. Germline V gene data show CDR1 as DFQATT and CDR2 as SNEGSKA (reference sequence). The CDR3 DNA is TGCAGTGCAAGGACAGGGAGATTTCAGCCCCAGCATTTT. Protein: CSARTGRFQPQHF.

V gene TRBV6-2 or TRBV6-3 combines with J gene TRBJ2-7; 8 bases align to TRBD1. The CDR3 covers 17 residues. With 2 bases clipped from V and 2 bases from J, the junction kept 11 bases outside the gene matches. CDR1 and CDR2 (germline): MNHEY, SVGEGT. Here the CDR3 reads CASSYDTGQGSTYEQYF. For the CDR3, the DNA is TGTGCCAGCAGTTACGACACCGGACAGGGTAGTACCTACGAGCAGTACTTC.

By share of the sample, this clonotype is large. The J gene is TRBJ2-1, the V gene TRBV19, with 10 nucleotides matching TRBD1. The CDR3 is made up of 14 amino acids. V lost 10 bases, J lost 4 bases, and 7 bases stayed unmatched. Germline CDR1 reads LNHDA; CDR2 reads SQIVND (reference sequence). The CDR3 nucleotides read TGTGCCACCAGGACAGGGGGAAATTACAATGAGCAGTTCTTC. It encodes CATRTGGNYNEQFF.

In this sample, this clonotype is medium-sized. The chain recombines TRBV7-2 with TRBJ2-1; TRBD2 is a possible D gene (6 bases). This CDR3 contains 15 residues. Germline CDR1 and CDR2: SGHTA and FQGNSA. Between the trimmed V and J ends, which lost 3 bases and 2 bases, there was a span of 11 bases. DNA for the CDR3: TGTGCCAGCAGCTTTGGGGGGAGTGCCTACAATGAGCAGTTCTTC. It yields the protein CASSFGGSAYNEQFF.

This clonotype was seen repeatedly, ten times or more. This rearrangement joins TRBV28 to TRBJ1-2; 8 bases agree with TRBD1. Trimming removed 5 bases from V and 5 bases from J; junction bases left unmatched: 7. The CDR3 spans 14 residues. Germline lookup yields CDR1 MDHEN and CDR2 SYDVKM. DNA of the CDR3: TGTGCCAGCAGTCTAGACAGGGGAATTTATGGCTACACCTTC. This encodes CASSLDRGIYGYTF.

This clonotype was observed a handful of times. Just one base apart from a much larger clone, this may be a read error. The J gene is TRBJ2-1, the V gene TRBV7-8; TRBD2 matches at 16 bases. Germline CDR1 is SGHVS and CDR2 is FQNEAQ. With 5 bases clipped from V and 4 bases from J, the junction kept 5 bases outside the gene matches. The CDR3 sequence is 17 residues long. The CDR3 protein is CASSLGTSGRAYNEQFF. The CDR3 DNA sequence: TGTGCCAGCAGCCTCGGGACTAGCGGGAGGGCTTACAATGAGCAGTTCTTC.

This clonotype came up many times. The chain has TRBV29-1 and TRBJ1-1; D gene unclear. This CDR3 comprises 12 residues. V shed 3 bases and J shed 7 bases, with 12 bases lying between them. The germline CDR1 and CDR2 sequences are SQVTM and ANQGSEA. DNA for the CDR3: TGCAGCGTTGAGGTGCGAGAAGTTGAAGCTTTCTTT. Translated: CSVEVREVEAFF.

This clonotype was detected ten times or more. This chain links TRBV20-1 with TRBJ1-4, with D tentatively TRBD1 (6 bases). This CDR3 spans 14 amino acids. Trimming pared 3 bases from V and 4 bases from J, leaving 12 bases between. Per germline, CDR1 DFQATT and CDR2 SNEGSKA (reference sequence). The CDR3 bases are TGCAGTGCTAGTGGCCAGGGGATTAATGAAAAACTGTTTTTT. It encodes CSASGQGINEKLFF.

In this sample, this clonotype turned up a few times. The chain carries TRBV29-1 and TRBJ2-5; TRBD2 matches 7 bases. Germline V CDR1 and CDR2: SQVTM, ANQGSEA. The CDR3 extends over 14 amino acids. Trimming took 6 bases from V and 1 from J; bases not matched to a gene: 8. The CDR3 nucleotides read TGCAGCGTAGCCCGGACTAGGCCCCAAGAGACCCAGTACTTC. Its translation is CSVARTRPQETQYF.

This clonotype turned up a few times. J is TRBJ1-1 and V is TRBV6-6; D is possibly TRBD1 (6 bases). CDR1 and CDR2 from the germline V gene are MNHNY and SVGAGI (reference sequence). V was pared by 5 bases and J by 1 base, with 14 bases between. The CDR3 spans 15 residues. The CDR3 DNA follows: TGTGCCAGCAGTAGGATGTCGGGACAGAACACTGAAGCTTTCTTT. Residues: CASSRMSGQNTEAFF.

This clonotype was seen at least ten times. This sequence joins TRBV4-1 and TRBJ1-1, with TRBD1 matching over 7 bases. Trimming took 2 bases from V and 1 from J; bases not matched to a gene: 4. Germline V gene data show CDR1 as MGHRA and CDR2 as YSYEKL. The CDR3 runs 15 residues. CDR3 in amino acids: CASSQHQGGNTEAFF. CDR3 in DNA: TGCGCCAGCAGCCAACACCAGGGGGGGAACACTGAAGCTTTCTTT.

This clonotype was seen at least ten times. J is TRBJ2-1 and V is TRBV9; D might be TRBD2 (5 bases). Germline V lookup: CDR1 SGDLS, CDR2 YYNGEE. Trimming removed 4 bases from V and 0 bases from J, with 11 bases in between. CDR3 length: 15 amino acids. This CDR3 is CASSQSGVSYNEQFF. The CDR3 region has the DNA TGTGCCAGCAGCCAAAGCGGCGTCTCCTACAATGAGCAGTTCTTC.

This chain links TRBV6-1 with TRBJ1-5; TRBD1 matches 10 bases. The CDR3 contains 15 residues. Germline CDR1 reads MNHNS; CDR2 reads SASEGT. V dropped 7 bases and J dropped 11; count of bases not matched to a gene: 14. The CDR3 nucleotides read TGTGCCAGCACCCCAAGGCGGGACAGGGGCGAGTCCCAGCATTTT. Its translation: CASTPRRDRGESQHF.

This chain joins TRBV7-2 and TRBJ2-1, with D perhaps TRBD1 (7 bases). Germline loops: CDR1 SGHTA, CDR2 FQGNSA. V was pared by 5 bases and J by 7 bases, with 15 bases between. This CDR3 is 14 amino acids long. The CDR3, as DNA: TGTGCCAGCAGCCAGGAGGGGGCGTCGAATGAGCAGTTCTTC. Its protein product is CASSQEGASNEQFF.